This TCR beta chain was documented in a study of cytomegalovirus exposure and HLA in healthy donors. Overall study findings and caveats: Reportedly, diagnosis of cytomegalovirus status by the classifier showed high specificity and sensitivity. Near-uniform donor sequencing depth was presumed by presence/absence analyses.

This PCR relied on a set of 60 Vbeta primers and 13 Jbeta primers. Libraries were prepared by immunoSEQ multiplex PCR; TCRdb keeps only in-frame clonotypes and omits some of them. The sample shows roughly 92,000 clones, 65% to 90% of them seen only once. The ends lost 0 bases at V and 2 bases at J; junction bases unmatched: 5. In germline, CDR1 is SGHRS, CDR2 YFSETQ. The CDR3 totals 16 residues. This clone came up once. Its antigen is currently unknown. The chain carries TRBV5-1 and TRBJ2-1; 7 bases are shared with TRBD1. This TCR was recovered from a woman aged 70-85 years in good health and CMV-seropositive. The sequenced material came from PBMCs. The CDR3 DNA follows: TGCGCCAGCAGCTTGGAGGGCAGGGGGACCTACAATGAGCAGTTCTTC. Its protein product is CASSLEGRGTYNEQFF. Complete variable domain (other parts from reference TRBV5-1 and TRBJ2-1): KAGVTQTPRYLIKTRGQQVTLSCSPISGHRSVSWYQQTPGQGLQFLFEYFSETQRNKGNFPGRFSGRQFSNSRSEMNVSTLELGDSALYLCASSLEGRGTYNEQFFGPGTRLTVL.